Listed below are T cell receptor beta chains from one sample, sequenced in a study of cytomegalovirus exposure and HLA in healthy donors. Libraries were prepared by immunoSEQ multiplex PCR; TCRdb keeps only in-frame clonotypes and omits some of them. The sample lists some 65,000 clones, less than 70% occurring once. Sequenced material: PBMCs. Receptors originate from a man aged 25 to 40 in good health and CMV-seronegative. Both conserved end residues are part of each CDR3. The order of the fields is V gene, J gene, D gene, clone size, CDR3 DNA, CDR3 protein. A D gene is named only where the DNA matches it firmly. A row's size may be missing; if present it is once, few, many or a size class.

V: TRBV5-1
J: TRBJ1-5
D: -
size: -
DNA: TGCGCCAGCAGCCTGAGCGGCCCCGATCAGCCCCAGCATTTT
CDR3: CASSLSGPDQPQHF

V: TRBV5-1
J: TRBJ2-7
D: TRBD2
size: -
DNA: TGCGCCAGCAGCCCTAGCGGGGGTGATTTCACCTACGAGCAGTACTTC
CDR3: CASSPSGGDFTYEQYF

V: TRBV18
J: TRBJ2-5
D: -
size: -
DNA: TGTGCCAGCTCGTACACAGGGCTGGACCAAGAGACCCAGTACTTC
CDR3: CASSYTGLDQETQYF

V: TRBV4-2
J: TRBJ2-7
D: TRBD2
size: -
DNA: TGTGCCAGCAGCCAACCTGGGACTAGCGGGGGGACGGGAGAGCAGTACTTC
CDR3: CASSQPGTSGGTGEQYF

V: TRBV27
J: TRBJ1-2
D: TRBD1
size: -
DNA: TGTGCCAGCAGTTTAAACAGGGGGGATGGCTACACCTTC
CDR3: CASSLNRGDGYTF

V: TRBV5-1
J: TRBJ1-1
D: -
size: -
DNA: TGCGCCAGCAGCTTGGCCCCAGTGAACACTGAAGCTTTCTTT
CDR3: CASSLAPVNTEAFF

V: TRBV5-1
J: TRBJ2-1
D: -
size: -
DNA: TGCGCCAGCAGCTTGGAGCCAGGGAACTCCTACAATGAGCAGTTCTTC
CDR3: CASSLEPGNSYNEQFF

V: TRBV9
J: TRBJ2-2
D: TRBD1
size: few
DNA: TGTGCCAGCAGCCTAGACAGGGTGCCCGGGGAGCTGTTTTTT
CDR3: CASSLDRVPGELFF

V: TRBV10-3
J: TRBJ2-7
D: TRBD2
size: once
DNA: TGTGCCAGCGGGACTAGCGCTTCCTACGAGCAGTACTTC
CDR3: CASGTSASYEQYF

V: TRBV6-5
J: TRBJ2-3
D: -
size: -
DNA: TGTGCCAGCAGTCCCGCGGGGATCACAGATACGCAGTATTTT
CDR3: CASSPAGITDTQYF

V: TRBV15
J: TRBJ1-2
D: -
size: -
DNA: TGTGCCACCAGCAGAGATTCCGGCTATGGCTACACCTTC
CDR3: CATSRDSGYGYTF

V: TRBV18
J: TRBJ1-1
D: TRBD1
size: -
DNA: TGTGCCAGCTCACCATCCGGGACAGAAAACACTGAAGCTTTCTTT
CDR3: CASSPSGTENTEAFF

V: TRBV9
J: TRBJ2-7
D: TRBD1
size: few
DNA: TGTGCCAGCAGCCCTACAGGGGCTACCTACGAGCAGTACTTC
CDR3: CASSPTGATYEQYF

V: TRBV12-5
J: TRBJ2-7
D: TRBD2
size: -
DNA: TGTGCTAGTGGTCCACCGGTTCGCGGGGGGGGAGACTACGAGCAGTACTTC
CDR3: CASGPPVRGGGDYEQYF

V: TRBV15
J: TRBJ2-6
D: TRBD2
size: few
DNA: TGTGCCACCAGCAACCGGGACTACTCTGGGGCCAACGTCCTGACTTTC
CDR3: CATSNRDYSGANVLTF

V: TRBV6-5
J: TRBJ2-7
D: -
size: -
DNA: TGTGCCAGCAGTTACGGCCCTTCCGAGCAGTACTTC
CDR3: CASSYGPSEQYF

V: TRBV30
J: TRBJ2-7
D: -
size: -
DNA: TGTGCCTGGAGCCCAGATCTGGCAGGGGCGTACGAGCAGTACTTC
CDR3: CAWSPDLAGAYEQYF

V: TRBV6-5
J: TRBJ2-1
D: TRBD2
size: -
DNA: TGTGCCAGCAGTTACTTACGGGGGGGGGACAATGAGCAGTTCTTC
CDR3: CASSYLRGGDNEQFF

V: TRBV13
J: TRBJ2-1
D: TRBD2
size: few
DNA: TGTGCCAGCAGCTTAGAACTAGCGGGGGACAATGAGCAGTTCTTC
CDR3: CASSLELAGDNEQFF

V: TRBV18
J: TRBJ2-2
D: TRBD2
size: -
DNA: TGTGCCAGCTCACGGACTAGCGGGGACACCGGGGAGCTGTTTTTT
CDR3: CASSRTSGDTGELFF

V: TRBV7-2
J: TRBJ2-5
D: TRBD2
size: -
DNA: TGTGCCAGCAGCTTGGGGGGACTAGCGGTAAGAGAGACCCAGTACTTC
CDR3: CASSLGGLAVRETQYF

V: TRBV5-6
J: TRBJ2-2
D: -
size: -
DNA: TGTGCCAGCAGCTTAGACACTAACACCGGGGAGCTGTTTTTT
CDR3: CASSLDTNTGELFF

V: TRBV4-1
J: TRBJ2-7
D: TRBD1
size: once
DNA: TGCGCCAGCAGCCAGGCCGGGACAGGGTATCACGAGCAGTACTTC
CDR3: CASSQAGTGYHEQYF

V: TRBV2
J: TRBJ2-3
D: -
size: -
DNA: TGTGCCAGCAGATGGGGCGCCACAGATACGCAGTATTTT
CDR3: CASRWGATDTQYF

V: TRBV5-6
J: TRBJ2-3
D: TRBD2
size: -
DNA: TGTGCCAGCAGCAAGACTAGCGGCACAGATACGCAGTATTTT
CDR3: CASSKTSGTDTQYF

V: TRBV4-2
J: TRBJ1-6
D: -
size: -
DNA: TGTGCCAGCAGCCAAGATCGTTCAACAGCTAATTCACCCCTCCACTTT
CDR3: CASSQDRSTANSPLHF

V: TRBV5-4
J: TRBJ1-6
D: TRBD1
size: once
DNA: TGTGCCAGCAGCATACCGGGACAGGGATCCGACTCACCCCTCCACTTT
CDR3: CASSIPGQGSDSPLHF

V: TRBV18
J: TRBJ2-3
D: TRBD2
size: -
DNA: TGTGCCAGCTCACCGGGACTAGCGACAGATACGCAGTATTTT
CDR3: CASSPGLATDTQYF

V: TRBV6-6
J: TRBJ2-2
D: -
size: few
DNA: TGTGCCAGCAGTTTTGGACAGACTACCGGGGAGCTGTTTTTT
CDR3: CASSFGQTTGELFF

V: TRBV6-1
J: TRBJ2-7
D: TRBD1
size: -
DNA: TGTGCCAGCGCCGGGACAGGGATCTACGAGCAGTACTTC
CDR3: CASAGTGIYEQYF